Below, 5 T cell receptor beta chains from the same sample are listed, as sequenced in a study of T cell changes during pregnancy in multiple sclerosis. Produced via immunoSEQ multiplex PCR; TCRdb's table is partial and in-frame only. The sample has about 38,000 clones; around 89% are singletons. Sequenced here: CD4+ T cells from peripheral blood mononuclear cells, sampled in the second trimester of pregnancy. These receptors all come from a female donor with multiple sclerosis, enrolled in a pregnancy study.

The chain is built from TRBV5-1 and TRBJ1-2; maybe TRBD1 (6 bases). The V end was cut by 5 bases, the J end by 8 bases, with 16 bases between. There are 13 residues in the CDR3. From germline, CDR1 is SGHRS and CDR2 YFSETQ. The CDR3 loop is CASSSTYRVGYTF. The CDR3, as DNA: TGCGCCAGCAGTTCTACTTACAGGGTCGGCTACACCTTC.

The chain combines TRBV6-1 with TRBJ2-2, with 7 bases lining up with TRBD2. The V and J ends lost 7 bases and 0 bases, in that order; junction bases with no gene match: 2. Germline CDR1 reads MNHNS; CDR2 reads SASEGT. The CDR3 loop spans 14 amino acids. The CDR3 sequence: CASTAGANTGELFF. The CDR3 nucleotides are TGTGCCAGCACGGCGGGGGCGAACACCGGGGAGCTGTTTTTT.

This chain uses TRBV7-9 with TRBJ1-4, with 9 bases lining up with TRBD1. Losses at the gene ends were 5 bases for V and 3 bases for J; bases not matched to a gene: 4. This CDR3 spans 15 amino acids. CDR1 and CDR2 (germline): SEHNR, FQNEAQ (reference sequence). The CDR3 sequence: CASSPGQGANEKLFF. The CDR3, as DNA: TGTGCCAGCAGCCCGGGACAGGGAGCTAATGAAAAACTGTTTTTT.

This chain links TRBV10-3 with TRBJ2-3; unclear D gene. Deletions cut 3 bases from V and 0 bases from J, with 7 bases between. Germline CDR1 ENHRY, CDR2 SYGVKD. CDR3 length: 14 residues. Here the CDR3 reads CAISDSGSTDTQYF. The CDR3 DNA reads as TGTGCCATCAGTGACTCGGGTAGCACAGATACGCAGTATTTT.

CDR3 region: CASSQASADLYEQYF. CDR3 nucleotide sequence: TGTGCCAGCAGCCAAGCCTCAGCGGATCTGTACGAGCAGTACTTC. This chain connects TRBV4-2 to TRBJ2-7; TRBD2 is a possible D gene (5 bases). Germline CDR1 reads LGHNA; CDR2 reads YNFKEQ. This CDR3 contains 15 residues. Trimming removed 1 base at V and 4 bases at J, with 14 bases between.